The T cell receptor (beta chain) described here comes from a study of CD8+ T cells in alopecia areata listed by TCRdb under 2018. With respect to the entire study: The treated patients took part in an open-label pilot trial in which moderate-to-severe alopecia areata was treated with oral tofacitinib at 5 to 10 mg twice daily. Patients received tofacitinib for 6 to 18 months and were then followed off drug for 6 months to check for delayed response and recurrence. The study used high-throughput TCRbeta sequencing to examine T cell clonal expansion in alopecia areata, in both the C3H/HeJ mouse model and human patients. In humans, TCRbeta sequencing was performed on scalp tissue and on sorted CD4+ and CD8+ peripheral blood T cells from healthy controls and from patients with patchy or totalis/universalis alopecia areata. Biopsies were taken from tofacitinib-treated patients at baseline and at 4 and 24 weeks of treatment, and a later scalp biopsy was taken in several of the tofacitinib-treated patients. Scalp clonality was compared among normal scalp (n=4), patchy alopecia areata scalp (n=8), and alopecia totalis/universalis scalp (n=8). RNA came from the PAXgene miRNA kit for fixed scalp, the miRNeasy kit for PBMCs, and the RNeasy kit for mouse skin. TCRbeta CDR3 regions were amplified by immunoSEQ multiplex PCR with 35 Vbeta forward and 13 Jbeta reverse primers. Overall results and qualifications from the work: Higher clonality and more expanded CD8+ clones were observed in lesional scalp than in normal scalp, particularly in alopecia totalis/universalis, a finding suggestive of antigenic drive. Resident alphabeta T cells in normal human skin are also sequenced, complicating scalp TCR repertoire analysis, unlike mouse skin dominated by gammadelta T cells. Compared with mice, TCR sequences shared between patients were less clear, possibly partly because of HLA diversity across the patient population.

The receptor library was made with the immunoSEQ multiplex PCR assay. For TCR sequencing, RNA was extracted from every sample and reverse transcribed into cDNA to serve as template. First-strand cDNA was synthesized using SuperScript III with a 2:1 mix of oligo-dT and random hexamers. A synthetic immune receptor repertoire was used to assess amplification bias, and residual bias was removed computationally. The authors' pipeline ran thus. Raw reads were preprocessed to remove errors, and CDR3 was defined according to IMGT conventions as the region from the conserved cysteine to phenylalanine. Clonality was computed as 1 minus the Shannon entropy, with the entropy normalized by log2 of the number of productive unique TCRs. Whether scalp clones were CD4 or CD8 was inferred by matching scalp TCRbeta sequences against CD4 and CD8 repertoires sorted from blood. TCRdb took over this immuneACCESS table, retaining in-frame rearrangements with V and J assigned. Such tables are incomplete; in checked studies, under half of the missing clones stem from an unresolved V gene, and the remainder is unexplained. The V and J calls and clone size were taken over from that table, and D and trimming were inferred from the DNA. Counted in this sample were hundreds of thousands of clones; roughly two thirds of them appeared once. The top ten constitute 1% to 1.5% of the sample.

In the germline V gene (reference sequence), CDR1 corresponds to LNHNV and CDR2 to YYDKDF. The CDR3, from cysteine to phenylalanine, totals 19 residues. Just CDR3 DNA is preserved here, 57 bases in frame from base 1. The junction shows trimming of 1 base on V and 4 bases on J, and the gene matches do not reach 10 bases of it. The intended sense of this specimen's time point label: baseline before oral tofacitinib. From alopecia areata patients, peripheral blood was collected along with lesional scalp punch biopsies. PBMCs were separated by density centrifugation and stained for CD3, CD4 and CD8, after which CD4+ and CD8+ T cells were sorted on a FACSAria. This clone was counted a single time. Its antigen is unknown. Base qualities are missing; no much larger clone stands one base away.

This chain joins TRBV15 to TRBJ2-5, with 15 bases aligning to TRBD2. This receptor was taken from a human donor with alopecia areata. Source: CD4+ T cells sorted from blood, taken at week 0. The CDR3 protein sequence reads: CATSRVRGLAGGSGETQYF. In nucleotide form, the sequence is TGTGCCACCAGCAGAGTCCGGGGACTAGCGGGGGGATCGGGAGAGACCCAGTACTTC.